This paragraph reports one T cell receptor beta chain. Its specificity is not known. This entry belongs to a study of cytomegalovirus exposure and HLA in healthy donors. In germline, CDR1 is SGHVS, CDR2 FQNEAQ. Between the trimmed V and J ends, which lost 5 bases and 2 bases, there was a span of 13 bases. The CDR3 contains 14 residues. Whole-study results and caveats: Presence/absence results assume similar sequencing depth per donor, which may not hold.

Researchers ran the PCR with 60 Vbeta and 13 Jbeta primers. Using immunoSEQ multiplex PCR, the repertoire was profiled, and TCRdb retains in-frame clones only, with some absent. The data contain 100,000 or so clones, 55% to 80% of them singletons. The receptor's source is a human donor in good health. The chain carries TRBV7-8 and TRBJ2-7; TRBD1 is a possible D gene (6 bases). Sequencing used PBMCs. The CDR3 loop is CASSIQGTPYEQYF. CDR3 sequence (DNA): TGTGCCAGCAGCATTCAGGGGACACCCTACGAGCAGTACTTC.